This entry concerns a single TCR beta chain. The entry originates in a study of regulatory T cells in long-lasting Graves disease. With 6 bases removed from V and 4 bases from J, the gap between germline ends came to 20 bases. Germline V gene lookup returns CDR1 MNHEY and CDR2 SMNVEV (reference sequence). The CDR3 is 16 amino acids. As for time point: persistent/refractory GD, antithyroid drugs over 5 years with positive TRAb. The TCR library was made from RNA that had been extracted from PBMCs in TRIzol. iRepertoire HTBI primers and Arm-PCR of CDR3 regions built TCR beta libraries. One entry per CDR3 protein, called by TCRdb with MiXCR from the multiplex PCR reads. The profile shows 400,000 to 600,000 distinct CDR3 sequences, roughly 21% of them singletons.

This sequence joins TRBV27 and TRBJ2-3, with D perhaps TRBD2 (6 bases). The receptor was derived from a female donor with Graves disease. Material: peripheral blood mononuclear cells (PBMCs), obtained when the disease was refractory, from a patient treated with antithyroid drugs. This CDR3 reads CASRHDPGRAADTQYF. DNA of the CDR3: TGTGCCAGCAGACACGACCCCGGGAGAGCCGCAGATACGCAGTATTTT.